This T cell receptor beta chain came from a study of T cells in Graves' hyperthyroidism and ophthalmopathy. The TCR beta CDR3 regions underwent amplification using RNA transcripts as the source. TCR CDR3 regions were first amplified by RT-PCR with HTBI primers. MiXCR was run by TCRdb on the multiplex PCR reads, yielding one entry per CDR3 protein. The sample holds fewer than 800,000 distinct CDR3 sequences, about a sixth seen once. Germline V gene data show CDR1 as GTSNPN and CDR2 as SVGIG (reference sequence). CDR3 length: 14 residues. Trimming removed 8 bases from V and 1 base from J; junction bases left unmatched: 10.

This receptor was identified in a man in his late teens or twenties with Graves' hyperthyroidism. The specimen sequenced was blood. The chain uses TRBV30 and TRBJ2-5, with TRBD2 matching over 7 bases. CDR3 protein: CANARGGVQETQYF. In nucleotides, the CDR3 is TGTGCCAACGCCCGCGGGGGAGTCCAAGAGACCCAGTACTTC.